The T cell receptor (beta chain) under discussion was sequenced for a study of blood T cell repertoires in COVID-19. On the study more broadly: Samples came from the United States, Italy and Spain, spanning acute and convalescent COVID-19. PBMCs, B-cell-depleted T cells, or T cells were the source of the cDNA or gDNA that made up the material.

In the original analysis: Counts of nucleated cells, estimated from reference gene primer amplification, were obtained. Some clones are missing from TCRdb's copy, which holds only in-frame ones; the method was immunoSEQ multiplex PCR. Clone size and V and J calls were adopted from that table, with D and trimming inferred from the DNA. The sample lists around 150,000 clones, 88% occurring once. This CDR3 has 14 residues. Germline V lookup: CDR1 SEHNR, CDR2 FQNEAQ (reference sequence). The V gene lost 2 bases and the J gene lost 7 bases, with 11 bases spanning the gap. The V and J genes are TRBV7-9 and TRBJ1-4; tentatively, D is TRBD1 (6 bases). The receptor's source is a man in his 60s with active or convalescent COVID-19. Sequenced input: peripheral blood. CDR3: CASSLTIQGEKLFF. The CDR3 bases are TGTGCCAGCAGCTTAACAATACAGGGTGAAAAACTGTTTTTT.